This TCR beta chain was recorded in a study of blood T cell repertoires in COVID-19. About the study: Sites across the United States, Italy and Spain contributed samples from acute and convalescent COVID-19. T cells, B-cell-depleted T cells, or PBMCs supplied cDNA or gDNA.

In the source study's methods: Using reference gene primer amplification, nucleated cell counts were estimated. TCRdb keeps only in-frame clones here, not all; method: immunoSEQ multiplex PCR. The V and J calls and clone size come from that table; D and trimming were worked out from the DNA. Here the sample spans about 340,000 clones, approximately 83% being singletons. Clinical histories supplied by participants themselves formed the basis of cohort assignment. This CDR3 comprises 15 residues. Germline values: CDR1 SGHRS, CDR2 YFSETQ. Trimming at V came to 0 bases and at J to 9 bases, leaving 4 bases not matched to a gene.

Sequencing was done on a sample of PBMCs or T cells enriched from blood (not recorded which). The V and J genes are TRBV5-1 and TRBJ2-1; 12 nucleotides match TRBD2. The clonotype was recovered from a woman aged 40-49 years with acute COVID-19. CDR3 nucleotides: TGCGCCAGCAGCTTGGGTTCTAGCGGGAGGGTTGAGCAGTTCTTC. Its translation is CASSLGSSGRVEQFF.